A selection of T cell receptor beta chains follows, all from one sample in a study of PD-1 blockade in classical Hodgkin lymphoma. Sequencing was performed with immunoSEQ multiplex PCR; in TCRdb, only in-frame clones are kept and a portion is missing. The sample holds over 20,000 clones, around 80% seen once. Sequenced here: peripheral blood mononuclear cells (PBMCs), sampled before the second cycle of nivolumab. These receptor sequences come from a human donor with classical Hodgkin lymphoma. Both conserved end residues are part of each CDR3. The order of the fields is D gene, V gene, J gene, clone size, CDR3 protein, CDR3 DNA. The D gene is left open where the match is weak. Only some rows state a clone size, as once, few, many or a class for expanded clones.

>TRBD2|TRBV4-1|TRBJ2-1|.
CASSPQLAGYNEQFF
TGCGCCAGCAGCCCTCAGCTAGCGGGCTACAATGAGCAGTTCTTC
>TRBD1|TRBV10-2|TRBJ1-3|.
CASSPGTVSGNTIYF
TGCGCCAGCAGTCCTGGGACAGTCTCTGGAAACACCATATATTTT
>.|TRBV11-2|TRBJ1-3|few
CASSLMEGPTSGNTIYF
TGTGCCAGCAGCTTAATGGAGGGTCCGACTTCTGGAAACACCATATATTTT
>TRBD1|TRBV5-1|TRBJ2-1|.
CASSSRTGEREQFF
TGCGCCAGCAGCTCGAGGACAGGGGAGAGGGAGCAGTTCTTC
>.|TRBV7-2|TRBJ1-2|.
CASSPGGGLDYGYTF
TGTGCCAGCAGCCCGGGGGGGGGCTTGGACTATGGCTACACCTTC
>.|TRBV4-1|TRBJ1-1|.
CASSQGSETEAFF
TGCGCCAGCAGCCAAGGGTCAGAAACTGAAGCTTTCTTT
>TRBD2|TRBV2|TRBJ2-3|.
CASSESGIGTDTQYF
TGTGCCAGCAGTGAAAGCGGGATAGGGACAGATACGCAGTATTTT
>TRBD1|TRBV19|TRBJ1-1|.
CASNRGGGTEAFF
TGTGCCAGTAACAGGGGGGGAGGGACTGAAGCTTTCTTT
>.|TRBV11-2|TRBJ2-1|few
CASSLDQGRSYNEQFF
TGTGCCAGCAGCTTAGATCAGGGCCGCTCCTACAATGAGCAGTTCTTC
>.|TRBV5-1|TRBJ1-1|.
CASSPEGYTEAFF
TGCGCCAGCAGCCCCGAAGGCTACACTGAAGCTTTCTTT
>.|TRBV5-1|TRBJ2-3|.
CASSLSQGSTDTQYF
TGCGCCAGCAGCTTGTCGCAGGGGAGTACAGATACGCAGTATTTT
>.|TRBV10-1|TRBJ2-7|.
CASSEDRPRSYEQYF
TGCGCCAGCAGTGAGGACAGACCCCGATCCTACGAGCAGTACTTC
>TRBD2|TRBV6-1|TRBJ2-4|.
CASSELAGATVAKNIQYF
TGTGCCAGCAGCGAACTAGCGGGGGCCACGGTGGCCAAAAACATTCAGTACTTC
>TRBD1|TRBV19|TRBJ2-7|.
CASSRRGTAESYEQYF
TGTGCCAGTAGTAGAAGAGGGACAGCGGAGAGCTACGAGCAGTACTTC
>TRBD2|TRBV29-1|TRBJ2-1|.
CSPRGGPYNEQFF
TGCAGCCCCCGCGGGGGGCCCTACAATGAGCAGTTCTTC
>.|TRBV7-3|TRBJ2-1|.
CASSLYTAGTFNEQFF
TGTGCCAGCAGCTTATACACGGCGGGAACCTTCAATGAGCAGTTCTTC
>TRBD1|TRBV6-5|TRBJ1-5|.
CASSYFGQGVQPQHF
TGTGCCAGCAGTTACTTCGGACAGGGGGTTCAGCCCCAGCATTTT
>TRBD1|TRBV7-9|TRBJ2-5|once
CASRETGGKSTQYF
TGTGCCAGCAGGGAGACAGGGGGGAAGAGTACCCAGTACTTC
>.|TRBV7-2|TRBJ2-5|few
CASSYRWSVRKEETQYF
TGTGCCAGCAGCTACCGTTGGTCAGTTAGAAAGGAAGAGACCCAGTACTTC
>.|TRBV30|TRBJ1-6|.
CAWSDRASYNSPLHF
TGTGCCTGGAGTGATAGAGCGTCCTATAATTCACCCCTCCACTTT
>.|TRBV29-1|TRBJ2-5|.
CSVEDPNRVKTQYF
TGCAGCGTTGAAGATCCTAACAGGGTAAAGACCCAGTACTTC
>.|TRBV6-1|TRBJ2-6|.
CASSGPGRSGANVLTF
TGTGCCAGCAGTGGTCCCGGACGGTCTGGGGCCAACGTCCTGACTTTC
>.|TRBV5-1|TRBJ1-3|.
CASSLENTIYF
TGCGCCAGCAGCCTGGAAAACACCATATATTTT
>.|TRBV19|TRBJ1-4|.
CASSPDEKLFF
TGTGCCAGTAGTCCGGACGAAAAACTGTTTTTT
>.|TRBV28|TRBJ2-7|few
CASSLEGVYEQYF
TGTGCCAGCAGTTTAGAGGGTGTCTACGAGCAGTACTTC
>.|TRBV7-6|TRBJ1-2|.
CASSLHQAANYGYTF
TGTGCCAGCAGCCTCCACCAGGCGGCTAACTATGGCTACACCTTC
>TRBD1|TRBV19|TRBJ1-5|.
CASNRGHQPQHF
TGTGCCAGTAACAGGGGTCATCAGCCCCAGCATTTT
>.|TRBV9|TRBJ2-1|.
CASSGDIYNEQFF
TGTGCCAGCAGCGGGGACATCTACAATGAGCAGTTCTTC
>.|TRBV9|TRBJ2-7|.
CASSVVPGYEQYF
TGTGCCAGCAGCGTAGTGCCGGGCTACGAGCAGTACTTC
>.|TRBV6-5|TRBJ1-4|few
CASSYSGQGGEKLFF
TGTGCCAGCAGTTACTCGGGTCAGGGCGGTGAAAAACTGTTTTTT
>.|TRBV7-2|TRBJ1-6|.
CASSQGHNSNSPLHF
TGTGCCAGCAGCCAGGGACATAACTCGAATTCACCCCTCCACTTT
>.|TRBV7-9|TRBJ1-6|.
CASSFYRDSNSPLHF
TGTGCCAGCAGCTTTTACAGGGATAGCAATTCACCCCTCCACTTT
>.|TRBV7-9|TRBJ2-5|.
CASSLLGTSDRETQYF
TGTGCCAGCAGCTTACTCGGGACTTCAGATCGAGAGACCCAGTACTTC
>.|TRBV6-1|TRBJ1-2|medium-sized
CASSGGLDYTF
TGTGCCAGCAGCGGCGGTTTGGACTACACCTTC
>.|TRBV11-3|TRBJ1-1|.
CASSPRQTGAFF
TGTGCCAGCAGCCCCCGGCAAACAGGGGCTTTCTTT
>.|TRBV4-1|TRBJ2-2|.
CASSQRGESAGELFF
TGCGCCAGCAGCCAAAGAGGGGAAAGCGCCGGGGAGCTGTTTTTT
>.|TRBV7-2|TRBJ2-1|.
CASSFRLDPFNEQFF
TGTGCCAGCAGCTTCCGACTAGACCCTTTCAATGAGCAGTTCTTC
>.|TRBV6-1|TRBJ1-5|.
CASSEAHSNQPQHF
TGTGCCAGCAGTGAAGCCCACAGCAATCAGCCCCAGCATTTT
>.|TRBV30|TRBJ1-1|.
CAWSVGRNTEAFF
TGTGCCTGGAGTGTGGGACGAAACACTGAAGCTTTCTTT
>.|TRBV21-1|TRBJ2-5|few
CASSIQPGSEETQYF
TGTGCCAGCAGCATCCAACCAGGTTCGGAAGAGACCCAGTACTTC
>.|TRBV19|TRBJ1-3|.
CASSWSGREGNTIYF
TGTGCCAGTAGTTGGTCCGGGAGAGAAGGAAACACCATATATTTT
>.|TRBV10-3|TRBJ1-1|once
CATRGAGDTEAFF
TGTGCCACCCGCGGGGCTGGGGACACTGAAGCTTTCTTT
>.|TRBV5-5|TRBJ2-3|.
CASSLYVSASTDTQYF
TGTGCCAGCAGCTTGTACGTCAGCGCTAGCACAGATACGCAGTATTTT
>.|TRBV9|TRBJ2-6|few
CASSVQSSGANVLTF
TGTGCCAGCAGCGTTCAGAGCTCTGGGGCCAACGTCCTGACTTTC
>.|TRBV11-3|TRBJ2-6|.
CASSSRGPGANVLTF
TGTGCCAGCAGCTCCAGGGGACCTGGGGCCAACGTCCTGACTTTC
>.|TRBV30|TRBJ2-3|.
CAWSVRRFTDTQYF
TGTGCCTGGAGTGTACGGAGGTTCACAGATACGCAGTATTTT
>TRBD1|TRBV7-9|TRBJ2-2|.
CASSPALDRGELFF
TGTGCCAGCAGCCCCGCCCTGGACAGGGGGGAGCTGTTTTTT
>TRBD2|TRBV7-9|TRBJ2-2|.
CASSLTAGGTGELFF
TGTGCCAGCAGCTTGACAGCGGGAGGAACCGGGGAGCTGTTTTTT
>TRBD2|TRBV9|TRBJ2-7|.
CASSVGLAGEYEQYF
TGTGCCAGCAGCGTAGGACTAGCGGGGGAATACGAGCAGTACTTC
>.|TRBV10-1|TRBJ1-2|once
CASPREETPYGYTF
TGCGCCAGCCCCCGGGAAGAAACCCCCTATGGCTACACCTTC
>TRBD2|TRBV19|TRBJ2-1|.
CASRGLAGEQFF
TGTGCCAGTAGGGGACTAGCGGGAGAGCAGTTCTTC
>.|TRBV7-2|TRBJ2-1|.
CASSLWLSLGEDYNEQFF
TGTGCCAGCAGCTTATGGTTATCGTTGGGGGAGGACTACAATGAGCAGTTCTTC
>.|TRBV2|TRBJ1-1|few
CASSDRANTEAFF
TGTGCCAGCAGTGACAGGGCTAACACTGAAGCTTTCTTT
>.|TRBV7-9|TRBJ1-2|.
CASSITGPYGYTF
TGTGCCAGCAGCATTACAGGGCCCTATGGCTACACCTTC
>.|TRBV4-1|TRBJ1-4|.
CASSQRVLPTEKLFF
TGCGCCAGCAGCCAGCGGGTCTTGCCAACCGAAAAACTGTTTTTT
>.|TRBV15|TRBJ1-1|.
CATRQIMNTEAFF
TGTGCCACCAGGCAGATCATGAACACTGAAGCTTTCTTT
>.|TRBV30|TRBJ1-2|.
CAWSWFADTYGYTF
TGTGCCTGGAGTTGGTTCGCGGACACCTATGGCTACACCTTC